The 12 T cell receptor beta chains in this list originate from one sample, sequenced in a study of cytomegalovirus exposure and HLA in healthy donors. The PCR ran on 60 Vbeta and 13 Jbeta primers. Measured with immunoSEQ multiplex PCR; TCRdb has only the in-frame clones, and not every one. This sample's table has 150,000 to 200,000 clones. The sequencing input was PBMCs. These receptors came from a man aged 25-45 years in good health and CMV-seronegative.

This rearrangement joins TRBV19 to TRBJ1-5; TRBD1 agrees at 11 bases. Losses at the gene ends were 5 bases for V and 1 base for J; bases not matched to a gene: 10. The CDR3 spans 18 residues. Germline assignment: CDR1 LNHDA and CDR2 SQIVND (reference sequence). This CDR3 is CASSPPGQGVVSNQPQHF. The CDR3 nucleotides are TGTGCCAGTAGTCCCCCGGGACAGGGGGTCGTAAGCAATCAGCCCCAGCATTTT. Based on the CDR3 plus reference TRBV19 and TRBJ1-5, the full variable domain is DGGITQSPKYLFRKEGQNVTLSCEQNLNHDAMYWYRQDPGQGLRLIYYSQIVNDFQKGDIAEGYSVSREKKESFPLTVTSAQKNPTAFYLCASSPPGQGVVSNQPQHFGDGTRLSIL.

Written as DNA, the CDR3 is TGCGCCAGCAGCCAACTCCGGGGGAACACCGGGGAGCTGTTTTTT. Translation gives CASSQLRGNTGELFF. V usage is TRBV4-3 and J usage is TRBJ2-2; D possibly corresponds to TRBD2 (5 bases). V was trimmed by 2 bases and J by 1 base, leaving 8 bases between them. The CDR3 totals 15 residues. Germline V gene sequence: CDR1 LGHNA, CDR2 YSLEER.

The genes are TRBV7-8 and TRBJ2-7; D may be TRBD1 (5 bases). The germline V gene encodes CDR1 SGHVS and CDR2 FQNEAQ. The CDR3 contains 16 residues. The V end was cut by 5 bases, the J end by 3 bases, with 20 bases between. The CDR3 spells CASSPLGGQNFYEQYF. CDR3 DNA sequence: TGTGCCAGCAGCCCCCTTGGCGGACAAAACTTCTACGAGCAGTACTTC.

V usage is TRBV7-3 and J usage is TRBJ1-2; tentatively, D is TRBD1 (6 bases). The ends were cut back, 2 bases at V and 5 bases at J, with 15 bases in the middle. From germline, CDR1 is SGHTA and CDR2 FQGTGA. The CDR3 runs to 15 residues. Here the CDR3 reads CASSLVSDSTYGYTF. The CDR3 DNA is TGTGCCAGCAGCTTAGTATCGGACAGTACTTATGGCTACACCTTC.

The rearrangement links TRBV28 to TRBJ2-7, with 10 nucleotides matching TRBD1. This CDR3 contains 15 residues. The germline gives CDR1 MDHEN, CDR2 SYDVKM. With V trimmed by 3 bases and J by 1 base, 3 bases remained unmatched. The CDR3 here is CASSLGQGTSYEQYF. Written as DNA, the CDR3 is TGTGCCAGCAGTTTGGGACAGGGGACATCCTACGAGCAGTACTTC. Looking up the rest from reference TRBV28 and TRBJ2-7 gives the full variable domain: DVKVTQSSRYLVKRTGEKVFLECVQDMDHENMFWYRQDPGLGLRLIYFSYDVKMKEKGDIPEGYSVSREKKERFSLILESASTNQTSMYLCASSLGQGTSYEQYFGPGTRLTVT.

CDR3 sequence: CAWSSGRGRPQPQHF. Here the CDR3 DNA reads TGTGCCTGGAGTTCGGGCAGGGGGCGCCCCCAGCCCCAGCATTTT. The V and J genes are TRBV30 and TRBJ1-5; 8 positions agree with TRBD1. Germline V gene lookup returns CDR1 GTSNPN and CDR2 SVGIG (reference sequence). The CDR3 loop spans 15 amino acids. J gave up 7 bases and V 2 bases, and 10 bases lay outside the gene matches.

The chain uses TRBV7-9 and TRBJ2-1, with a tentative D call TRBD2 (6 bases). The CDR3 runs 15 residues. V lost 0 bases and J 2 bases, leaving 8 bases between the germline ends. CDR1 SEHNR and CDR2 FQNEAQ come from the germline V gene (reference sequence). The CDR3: CASSLAGSAYNEQFF. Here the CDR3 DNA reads TGTGCCAGCAGCTTAGCCGGGAGCGCCTACAATGAGCAGTTCTTC. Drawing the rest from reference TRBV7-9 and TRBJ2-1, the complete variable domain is DTGVSQNPRHKITKRGQNVTFRCDPISEHNRLYWYRQTLGQGPEFLTYFQNEAQLEKSRLLSDRFSAERPKGSFSTLEIQRTEQGDSAMYLCASSLAGSAYNEQFFGPGTRLTVL.

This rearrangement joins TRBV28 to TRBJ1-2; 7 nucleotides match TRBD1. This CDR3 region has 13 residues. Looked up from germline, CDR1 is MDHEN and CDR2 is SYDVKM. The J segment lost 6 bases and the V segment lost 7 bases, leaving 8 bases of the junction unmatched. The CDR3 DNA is TGTGCCAGCATCCGGACAGGTTTGAATGGCTACACCTTC. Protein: CASIRTGLNGYTF.

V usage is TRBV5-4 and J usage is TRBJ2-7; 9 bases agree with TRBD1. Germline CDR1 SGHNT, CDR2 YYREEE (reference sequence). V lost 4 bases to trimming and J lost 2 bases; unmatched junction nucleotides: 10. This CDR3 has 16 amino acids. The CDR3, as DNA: TGTGCCAGCAGCCCGGGTTCCGGGACAGGGACCTACGAGCAGTACTTC. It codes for CASSPGSGTGTYEQYF.

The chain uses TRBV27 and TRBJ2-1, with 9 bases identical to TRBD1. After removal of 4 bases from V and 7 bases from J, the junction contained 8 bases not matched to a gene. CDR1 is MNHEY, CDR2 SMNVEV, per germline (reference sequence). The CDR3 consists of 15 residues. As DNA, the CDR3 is TGTGCCAGCAGTTCGGGGACAGGGATGGGGAATGAGCAGTTCTTC. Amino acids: CASSSGTGMGNEQFF.

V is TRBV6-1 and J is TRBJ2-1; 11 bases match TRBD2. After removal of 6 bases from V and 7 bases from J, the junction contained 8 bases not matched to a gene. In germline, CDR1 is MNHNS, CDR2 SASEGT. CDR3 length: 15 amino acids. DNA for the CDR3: TGTGCCAGCAGAGTGACTAGCGGGACGGGTAATGAGCAGTTCTTC. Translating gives CASRVTSGTGNEQFF.

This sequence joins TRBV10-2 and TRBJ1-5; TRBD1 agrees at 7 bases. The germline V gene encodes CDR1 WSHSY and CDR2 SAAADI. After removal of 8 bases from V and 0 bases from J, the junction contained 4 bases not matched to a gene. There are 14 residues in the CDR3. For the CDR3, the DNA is TGCGCCAGCTGGGGACAGAATAGCAATCAGCCCCAGCATTTT. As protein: CASWGQNSNQPQHF.